One and the same sample provided the 23 T cell receptor beta chains below, sequenced in a study of blood T cell repertoires in COVID-19. Assay: immunoSEQ multiplex PCR; the TCRdb copy retains only in-frame clones and omits some. This repertoire shows roughly 150,000 clones, roughly 88% found once; its top ten account for approximately 9.7%. Source material: peripheral blood. Receptors were obtained from a woman in her 50s with acute or convalescent COVID-19.

The CDR3 loop is CASRGTGTSGGSYNEQFF. For the CDR3, the DNA is TGTGCCAGCAGGGGAACTGGGACTAGCGGGGGGTCCTACAATGAGCAGTTCTTC. The chain is built from TRBV2 and TRBJ2-1; 15 bases line up with TRBD2. The CDR3 consists of 18 residues. CDR1 and CDR2 from the germline V gene are SNHLY and FYNNEI. The trim removed 6 bases at V and 1 base at J, leaving 7 bases unmatched.

The chain has TRBV6-6 and TRBJ1-4; 9 bases are shared with TRBD1. CDR3 length equals 15 residues. The germline gives CDR1 MNHNY, CDR2 SVGAGI (reference sequence). The V segment lost 0 bases and the J segment 8 bases; nucleotides outside the gene matches: 4. The chain's CDR3 is CASSYSTGTGEKLFF. CDR3 DNA sequence: TGTGCCAGCAGTTACTCTACAGGGACAGGGGAAAAACTGTTTTTT.

V usage is TRBV3-1 (or the pseudogene TRBV3-2) and J usage is TRBJ2-7; TRBD2 aligns across 13 bases. The J segment lost 5 bases and the V segment lost 7 bases, leaving 8 bases of the junction unmatched. The CDR3 covers 15 residues. Germline CDR1 and CDR2: LGHDT and YNNKEL (reference sequence). The CDR3 bases are TGTGCCAGCACGAGACTAGCGGGAGGTAACGACGAGCAGTACTTC. This codes for CASTRLAGGNDEQYF.

The chain recombines TRBV19 with TRBJ2-5, with 8 bases identical to TRBD1. The length of the CDR3 is 14 residues. Germline assignment: CDR1 LNHDA and CDR2 SQIVND (reference sequence). After removal of 6 bases from V and 4 bases from J, the junction contained 7 bases not matched to a gene. CDR3 loop: CASSPGQGPETQYF. CDR3 nucleotides: TGTGCCAGTAGCCCCGGACAGGGTCCAGAGACCCAGTACTTC. Full variable domain (missing parts from reference TRBV19 and TRBJ2-5): DGGITQSPKYLFRKEGQNVTLSCEQNLNHDAMYWYRQDPGQGLRLIYYSQIVNDFQKGDIAEGYSVSREKKESFPLTVTSAQKNPTAFYLCASSPGQGPETQYFGPGTRLLVL.

The chain uses TRBV5-1 and TRBJ1-6; TRBD1 might be the D (6 bases). Germline-derived CDR1 and CDR2 are SGHRS and YFSETQ. The V end was cut by 1 base, the J end by 4 bases, with 15 bases between. The CDR3 loop spans 17 amino acids. The CDR3 protein is CASSLSWRTDYNSPLHF. CDR3 in DNA: TGCGCCAGCAGCTTGTCATGGCGGACAGATTATAATTCACCCCTCCACTTT.

This clone was seen once. This chain joins TRBV6-5 and TRBJ2-7; a possible D gene is TRBD1 (5 bases). The V end lost 10 bases, the J end lost 6 bases, and 13 bases lay between the germline ends. Germline CDR1 and CDR2: MNHEY and SVGAGI. This CDR3 has 11 amino acids. The CDR3: CATSQGTEQYF. CDR3 DNA: TGTGCCACCTCTCAGGGAACCGAGCAGTACTTC.

This clone was picked up a small number of times. The chain employs TRBV24-1 and TRBJ2-1; the match to TRBD2 covers 7 bases. The CDR3 extends over 19 amino acids. V was clipped by 0 bases and J by 1 base; unmatched bases: 11. Per germline, CDR1 KGHDR and CDR2 SFDVKD. In nucleotides, the CDR3 is TGTGCCACCAGTGATTTGTCGCCTAGCGAGGGAGGGTCCTACAATGAGCAGTTCTTC. Protein sequence: CATSDLSPSEGGSYNEQFF.

This chain uses TRBV6-6 with TRBJ2-1; D is ambiguous. Trimming stripped 7 bases from V and 8 bases from J, with 9 bases between. This CDR3 comprises 11 residues. Germline V CDR1 and CDR2: MNHNY, SVGAGI (reference sequence). The CDR3 DNA is TGTGCCAGCACTCCCGGGTATGAGCAGTTCTTC. Its translation is CASTPGYEQFF.

V gene TRBV7-2 combines with J gene TRBJ2-2; 10 nucleotides agree with TRBD2. The CDR3 has 16 amino acids. The germline gives CDR1 SGHTA, CDR2 FQGNSA. V gave up 2 bases and J gave up 4 bases; unmatched junction bases: 4. The CDR3 bases are TGTGCCAGCAGCTTAAACCTAGCGGGAGTCACCGGGGAGCTGTTTTTT. Its protein product is CASSLNLAGVTGELFF.

This chain uses TRBV24-1 with TRBJ1-5, with 8 bases aligning to TRBD1. Germline values: CDR1 KGHDR, CDR2 SFDVKD. J gave up 0 bases and V 3 bases, and 9 bases lay outside the gene matches. The CDR3 is made up of 18 amino acids. The CDR3 is CATSDIPTGVGSNQPQHF. The DNA for the CDR3 is TGTGCCACCAGTGATATACCGACAGGGGTAGGTAGCAATCAGCCCCAGCATTTT.

This rearrangement joins TRBV5-4 to TRBJ2-7, with D uncertain. The germline V and J ends were trimmed by 0 bases and 0 bases, with 10 bases remaining between them. CDR1 and CDR2 (germline): SGHNT, YYREEE (reference sequence). The CDR3 is made up of 15 amino acids. CDR3 in amino acids: CASSLAVASSYEQYF. The CDR3 DNA reads TGTGCCAGCAGCTTGGCCGTAGCTAGCTCCTACGAGCAGTACTTC.

The gene calls are TRBV28 and TRBJ2-2; 8 bases match TRBD2. The CDR3 is 16 residues long. Trimming at V came to 5 bases and at J to 4 bases, leaving 9 bases not matched to a gene. Per the germline V gene, CDR1 is MDHEN and CDR2 is SYDVKM. CDR3 region: CASSPGGGGSTGELFF. CDR3 DNA: TGTGCCAGCAGTCCCGGGGGGGGCGGGAGCACCGGGGAGCTGTTTTTT.

V is TRBV10-1 and J is TRBJ2-1; tentative D call: TRBD2 (6 bases). Germline V CDR1 and CDR2: WNHNN, SYGVQD (reference sequence). V lost 0 bases and J 6 bases, leaving 15 bases between the germline ends. The CDR3 is 16 amino acids. Here the CDR3 reads CASSESGWRGGNEQFF. In DNA, the CDR3 is TGCGCCAGCAGTGAGTCGGGGTGGAGGGGAGGCAATGAGCAGTTCTTC.

This chain joins TRBV27 and TRBJ1-5; 8 nucleotides align to TRBD1. V lost 6 bases to trimming and J lost 2 bases; unmatched junction nucleotides: 12. The germline gives CDR1 MNHEY, CDR2 SMNVEV (reference sequence). The CDR3 consists of 17 residues. The CDR3, as DNA: TGTGCCAGCAGAACATCCGGGACAGGTCGAGGCAATCAGCCCCAGCATTTT. Translating gives CASRTSGTGRGNQPQHF.

Notes on this clone: The same CDR3 can be traced to other DNA sequences in this sample. The V gene is TRBV27, the J gene TRBJ1-5; no firm D call. The CDR3 is 13 amino acids. Trimming removed 2 bases from V and 2 bases from J, with 4 bases in between. CDR1 is MNHEY, CDR2 SMNVEV, per germline (reference sequence). The CDR3 spells CASSLRGNQPQHF. The CDR3, as DNA: TGTGCCAGCAGTTTACGGGGCAATCAGCCCCAGCATTTT.

This rearrangement joins TRBV6-6 to TRBJ2-1, with 9 bases matching TRBD2. The germline gives CDR1 MNHNY, CDR2 SVGAGI (reference sequence). This CDR3 is 17 amino acids long. J was trimmed by 4 bases and V by 5 bases; bases with no gene match: 12. The CDR3 sequence is CASSPSFTSGLYNEQFF. The CDR3 bases are TGTGCCAGCAGTCCATCCTTTACTAGCGGGCTTTACAATGAGCAGTTCTTC.

With regard to this clone: Other DNA sequences within the sample encode an identical CDR3. The CDR3 sequence: CASSAGGSTDTQYF. DNA for the CDR3: TGTGCCAGCTCTGCGGGGGGCAGCACAGATACGCAGTATTTT. The chain couples TRBV7-3 to TRBJ2-3; 8 bases agree with TRBD2. The V segment lost 8 bases and the J segment 0 bases; nucleotides outside the gene matches: 4. Germline V gene lookup returns CDR1 SGHTA and CDR2 FQGTGA. This CDR3 is built from 14 residues.

This chain joins TRBV9 and TRBJ1-4; 7 nucleotides line up with TRBD1. There are 17 residues in the CDR3. Germline V lookup: CDR1 SGDLS, CDR2 YYNGEE. After removal of 4 bases from V and 5 bases from J, the junction contained 14 bases not matched to a gene. CDR3 DNA: TGTGCCAGCAGCCCCAGACCCCGGACAGGTTTAAATGAAAAACTGTTTTTT. It translates to CASSPRPRTGLNEKLFF.

This clone was seen only once. The chain is built from TRBV5-4 and TRBJ2-7; D may be TRBD2 (6 bases). The CDR3 extends over 14 amino acids. V was clipped by 6 bases and J by 0 bases, with 13 bases between them. Per the germline V gene, CDR1 is SGHNT and CDR2 is YYREEE (reference sequence). The CDR3 loop reads CASNDGGSSYEQYF. DNA of the CDR3: TGTGCCAGCAATGACGGGGGAAGCTCCTACGAGCAGTACTTC.

V gene TRBV2 combines with J gene TRBJ2-4; tentative D call: TRBD2 (5 bases). The length of the CDR3 is 13 residues. The germline V and J ends were trimmed by 8 bases and 6 bases, with 14 bases remaining between them. Germline-derived CDR1 and CDR2 are SNHLY and FYNNEI. Here the CDR3 DNA reads TGTGCCAGCGACGCGGGCCGAGGAAACATTCAGTACTTC. The encoded protein is CASDAGRGNIQYF.

J is TRBJ2-5 and V is TRBV5-1; TRBD1 agrees at 9 bases. Germline CDR1 reads SGHRS; CDR2 reads YFSETQ. The V segment lost 7 bases and the J segment 4 bases; nucleotides outside the gene matches: 8. The CDR3 covers 14 residues. CDR3 sequence: CASGQQGAAETQYF. CDR3 coding DNA: TGCGCCAGCGGTCAACAGGGGGCCGCAGAGACCCAGTACTTC.

J is TRBJ2-5 and V is TRBV27; D possibly corresponds to TRBD2 (5 bases). Germline V gene data show CDR1 as MNHEY and CDR2 as SMNVEV (reference sequence). This CDR3 contains 14 residues. The V gene lost 2 bases and the J gene lost 4 bases, with 11 bases spanning the gap. CDR3 residues: CASSLRWAGETQYF. In DNA, the CDR3 is TGTGCCAGCAGTTTACGATGGGCGGGAGAGACCCAGTACTTC.

The chain recombines TRBV6-1 with TRBJ1-2; no clear D. Trimming took off 0 bases at V and 8 bases at J, with 16 bases between the two ends. The germline CDR1 and CDR2 sequences are MNHNS and SASEGT. CDR3 size: 15 residues. The CDR3 nucleotides are TGTGCCAGCAGTGAAGCGCTTCACTCGGGTACCGGCTACACCTTC. It codes for CASSEALHSGTGYTF.